The 18 T cell receptor beta chains in this list originate from one sample, sequenced in a study of blood T cell repertoires in COVID-19. Produced via immunoSEQ multiplex PCR; TCRdb's table is partial and in-frame only. This table holds just under 95,000 clones, 80% found once. Sequences were obtained from peripheral blood. These receptors originate from a human donor in a cohort sampled during active COVID-19.

This chain uses TRBV28 with TRBJ1-4, with D hard to call. This CDR3 has 14 residues. V was shortened by 5 bases and J by 8 bases, with 15 bases between the two germline ends. Germline V gene lookup returns CDR1 MDHEN and CDR2 SYDVKM. The CDR3 coding sequence is TGTGCCAGCAGTCCCCGGGTGTCTTCGGAAAAACTGTTTTTT. Its protein is CASSPRVSSEKLFF.

The chain is built from TRBV28 and TRBJ1-2; D is undetermined. Germline assignment: CDR1 MDHEN and CDR2 SYDVKM. The CDR3 totals 13 residues. The V gene lost 4 bases and the J gene lost 4 bases, with 10 bases spanning the gap. CDR3 in amino acids: CASSYLGVYGYTF. The CDR3 DNA reads as TGTGCCAGCAGTTATTTAGGAGTCTATGGCTACACCTTC.

The V and J genes are TRBV29-1 and TRBJ1-2, with D possibly matching TRBD1 (6 bases). The CDR3 covers 12 residues. Germline CDR1 reads SQVTM; CDR2 reads ANQGSEA. With 5 bases removed from V and 1 base from J, the gap between germline ends came to 8 bases. CDR3 in amino acids: CSVLQGNYGYTF. The CDR3 DNA is TGCAGCGTTCTACAGGGTAACTATGGCTACACCTTC.

The rearrangement uses TRBV5-6 and TRBJ2-7; TRBD2 is a possible D gene (5 bases). With 0 bases removed from V and 6 bases from J, the gap between germline ends came to 16 bases. Per germline, CDR1 SGHDT and CDR2 YYEEEE. This CDR3 has 15 residues. This chain's CDR3 is CASSLGWRPDAEQYF. In DNA, the CDR3 is TGTGCCAGCAGCTTGGGATGGAGGCCGGATGCCGAGCAGTACTTC.

This clone was seen just once. V and J are TRBV12-3 or TRBV12-4 and TRBJ2-1; D is unresolved. V lost 2 bases and J lost 13, with 12 bases in between. This CDR3 has 12 amino acids. The CDR3: CASSLPRLFQFF. Written as DNA, the CDR3 is TGTGCCAGCAGTTTACCGCGACTTTTCCAGTTCTTC.

This clone was observed a few times. The chain couples TRBV30 to TRBJ2-2; D is unclear. The CDR3 length is 12 residues. Germline V gene sequence: CDR1 GTSNPN, CDR2 SVGIG (reference sequence). V was cut by 2 bases and J by 4 bases, with 5 bases left in between. The CDR3 DNA sequence: TGTGCCTGGAGTAGGAGCACCGGGGAGCTGTTTTTT. Its translation: CAWSRSTGELFF.

The chain has TRBV7-9 and TRBJ1-1, with no clear D. Trimming took off 1 base at V and 11 bases at J, with 20 bases between the two ends. CDR1 is SEHNR, CDR2 FQNEAQ, per germline (reference sequence). CDR3 length: 15 amino acids. CDR3 bases: TGTGCCAGCAGCTTAGGTGTTGCGGGGAGCCGGGCCGCTTTCTTT. It is translated as CASSLGVAGSRAAFF.

The chain couples TRBV28 to TRBJ2-7, with 13 bases that match TRBD2. Trimming cost V 1 base and J 6 bases; bases outside gene matches: 12. The V gene's germline CDR1 is MDHEN and CDR2 SYDVKM. CDR3 size: 18 residues. The CDR3 loop is CASSLFDPSGLAGSEQYF. DNA for the CDR3: TGTGCCAGCAGTTTATTCGACCCCTCGGGACTAGCGGGGAGCGAGCAGTACTTC. Based on the CDR3 plus reference TRBV28 and TRBJ2-7, the full variable domain is DVKVTQSSRYLVKRTGEKVFLECVQDMDHENMFWYRQDPGLGLRLIYFSYDVKMKEKGDIPEGYSVSREKKERFSLILESASTNQTSMYLCASSLFDPSGLAGSEQYFGPGTRLTVT.

The table lists this clone with a few counts. The chain combines TRBV2 with TRBJ2-7, with TRBD2 matching 7 bases. In germline, CDR1 is SNHLY, CDR2 FYNNEI. The CDR3 is made up of 13 amino acids. With V trimmed by 6 bases and J by 3 bases, 5 bases remained unmatched. The CDR3 DNA is TGTGCCAGCAGGGCATGGGAGGGCTACGAGCAGTACTTC. This codes for CASRAWEGYEQYF.

The chain joins TRBV29-1 to TRBJ1-3; the D gene is possibly TRBD1 (5 bases). The V end lost 4 bases, the J end lost 4 bases, and 8 bases lay between the germline ends. Looked up from germline, CDR1 is SQVTM and CDR2 is ANQGSEA. CDR3 length: 12 amino acids. CDR3 protein: CSVVTDGNTIYF. Here the CDR3 DNA reads TGCAGCGTTGTGACAGACGGAAACACCATATATTTT.

The table lists this clone with a few counts. The V call is TRBV7-3, the J call TRBJ1-1; the match to TRBD1 covers 9 bases. Germline V lookup: CDR1 SGHTA, CDR2 FQGTGA. V trimming: 4 bases; J trimming: 9 bases; junction bases outside the gene matches: 9. The length of the CDR3 is 14 residues. The CDR3 nucleotides are TGTGCCAGCAGCTCCGGGACAGGGAAGCGGAAAGCTTTCTTT. Translation gives CASSSGTGKRKAFF.

The table lists this clone with a count of one. The rearrangement uses TRBV6-5 and TRBJ2-7, with TRBD1 matching 9 bases. Germline lookup yields CDR1 MNHEY and CDR2 SVGAGI. V lost 6 bases to trimming and J lost 7 bases; unmatched junction nucleotides: 13. There are 15 residues in the CDR3. The CDR3 DNA reads as TGTGCCAGCAGCCCCGCCGGGACAGGGCGAGGGGAGCAGTACTTC. Translated, it gives CASSPAGTGRGEQYF.

Only one count was recorded for this clone. CDR3: CASSSFRQGGSRANEKLFF. The CDR3 DNA sequence: TGTGCCAGCAGTTCCTTTAGACAGGGCGGAAGTCGGGCTAATGAAAAACTGTTTTTT. V is TRBV28 and J is TRBJ1-4, with TRBD1 matching 7 bases. The CDR3 runs to 19 residues. In germline, CDR1 is MDHEN, CDR2 SYDVKM. The trim removed 4 bases at V and 3 bases at J, leaving 17 bases unmatched.

The chain links TRBV18 to TRBJ1-1; no clear D. Trimming removed 1 base from V and 1 base from J, with 10 bases in between. The CDR3 is 15 residues long. CDR1 is KGHSH, CDR2 LQKENI, per germline. This CDR3 is CASSPLDIKNTEAFF. DNA of the CDR3: TGTGCCAGCTCACCACTCGACATCAAGAACACTGAAGCTTTCTTT. Full variable domain (missing parts from reference TRBV18 and TRBJ1-1): NAGVMQNPRHLVRRRGQEARLRCSPMKGHSHVYWYRQLPEEGLKFMVYLQKENIIDESGMPKERFSAEFPKEGPSILRIQQVVRGDSAAYFCASSPLDIKNTEAFFGQGTRLTVV.

V is TRBV6-5 and J is TRBJ1-6; 10 nucleotides match TRBD1. In germline, CDR1 is MNHEY, CDR2 SVGAGI. The CDR3 has 13 residues. The V and J ends lost 8 bases and 8 bases, in that order; junction bases with no gene match: 3. CDR3 nucleotide sequence: TGTGCCAGCTCCGGGACAGGGGATTCACCCCTCCACTTT. Translated, it gives CASSGTGDSPLHF.

CDR3 residues: CASSLSGRSYNEQFF. In DNA, the CDR3 is TGTGCCAGCAGCTTAAGCGGGCGCTCCTACAATGAGCAGTTCTTC. The V and J genes are TRBV13 and TRBJ2-1, with a possible D match to TRBD2 (6 bases). The V end lost 2 bases, the J end lost 0 bases, and 8 bases lay between the germline ends. This CDR3 has 15 amino acids. Germline CDR1 reads PRHDT; CDR2 reads FYEKMQ (reference sequence).

CDR3 region: CASSHRRQGRTGELFF. The DNA of the CDR3 is TGTGCCAGCAGCCATCGGCGACAGGGCCGCACCGGGGAGCTGTTTTTT. V gene TRBV3-1 (or the pseudogene TRBV3-2) combines with J gene TRBJ2-2; 7 nucleotides match TRBD1. The CDR3 length is 16 residues. Germline V gene sequence: CDR1 LGHDT, CDR2 YNNKEL (reference sequence). V gave up 3 bases and J gave up 4 bases; unmatched junction bases: 8.

The chain couples TRBV28 to TRBJ1-6, with 9 bases that match TRBD1. The CDR3 totals 15 residues. Losses at the gene ends were 6 bases for V and 9 bases for J; bases not matched to a gene: 9. CDR1 and CDR2 (germline): MDHEN, SYDVKM. The CDR3 sequence is CASSETQGAGSPLHF. CDR3 in DNA: TGTGCCAGCAGCGAAACACAGGGGGCCGGTTCACCCCTCCACTTT.